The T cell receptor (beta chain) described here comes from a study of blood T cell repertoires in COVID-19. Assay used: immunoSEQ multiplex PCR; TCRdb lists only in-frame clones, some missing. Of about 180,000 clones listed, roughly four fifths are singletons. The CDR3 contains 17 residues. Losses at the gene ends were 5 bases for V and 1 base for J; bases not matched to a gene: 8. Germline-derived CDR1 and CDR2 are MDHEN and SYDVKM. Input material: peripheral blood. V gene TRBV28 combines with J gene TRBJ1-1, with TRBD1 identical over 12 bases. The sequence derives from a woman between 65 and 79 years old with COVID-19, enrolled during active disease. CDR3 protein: CASSLGTGGVGNTEAFF. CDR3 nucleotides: TGTGCCAGCAGTCTCGGGACAGGGGGCGTCGGGAACACTGAAGCTTTCTTT.